The 21 T cell receptor beta chains below were found in one sample sequenced in a study of identical twins. TCRdb independently ran MiXCR on the 5' RACE reads; one entry per CDR3 protein. This table holds about 570,000 distinct CDR3 sequences, roughly 9.5% found once. These data were likewise used in another study, on yellow fever vaccine responses in identical twins.

Sequenced sample: PBMCs. The receptors come from a woman under 30 in good health.

This chain joins TRBV20-1 and TRBJ2-7; 9 nucleotides align to TRBD2. The CDR3 extends over 15 amino acids. Germline V gives CDR1 DFQATT, CDR2 SNEGSKA (reference sequence). V was clipped by 0 bases and J by 4 bases; unmatched bases: 7. Here the CDR3 reads CSAREIAGAEYEQYF. CDR3 nucleotide sequence: TGCAGTGCTAGAGAAATAGCGGGAGCGGAATACGAGCAGTACTTC.

This clonotype was recorded a few times. The chain has TRBV20-1 and TRBJ1-2; D is undetermined. Trimming cost V 4 bases and J 8 bases, with 11 bases left between them. Germline assignment: CDR1 DFQATT and CDR2 SNEGSKA (reference sequence). The CDR3 consists of 11 residues. CDR3 nucleotides: TGCAGTGCTACAGCGAAGGTGGGCTACACCTTC. Translated, it gives CSATAKVGYTF.

This clonotype showed up many times. V is TRBV12-3 or TRBV12-4 and J is TRBJ1-5, with 9 bases that match TRBD1. This CDR3 contains 14 residues. Trimming at V came to 8 bases and at J to 8 bases, leaving 10 bases not matched to a gene. CDR3 DNA sequence: TGTGCCAGCGCCACCGGGACAGGGATAAAGCCCCAGCATTTT. It specifies CASATGTGIKPQHF.

V gene TRBV18 combines with J gene TRBJ2-7; 7 bases are shared with TRBD2. Trimming at V came to 3 bases and at J to 12 bases, leaving 8 bases not matched to a gene. The CDR3 sequence is 12 residues long. Germline V lookup: CDR1 KGHSH, CDR2 LQKENI. The CDR3: CASSPRGDSPYF. The DNA of the CDR3 is TGTGCCAGCTCACCCCGGGGGGACTCCCCGTACTTC.

This clonotype was found many times. The chain carries TRBV29-1 and TRBJ2-5; no clear D. This CDR3 region has 13 residues. Germline lookup yields CDR1 SQVTM and CDR2 ANQGSEA. The ends were cut back, 2 bases at V and 3 bases at J, with 10 bases in the middle. CDR3 amino acids: CSVELDWKETQYF. In nucleotides, the CDR3 is TGCAGCGTTGAACTAGACTGGAAAGAGACCCAGTACTTC.

This clonotype has ten or more counts. The genes are TRBV4-2 and TRBJ2-7; the D gene could be TRBD1 or TRBD2 (5 bases each). Trimming took off 4 bases at V and 3 bases at J, with 10 bases between the two ends. Germline V lookup: CDR1 LGHNA, CDR2 YNFKEQ. The CDR3 spans 13 residues. The CDR3 DNA reads TGTGCCAGCAGCCCGGGACCTGGCTACGAGCAGTACTTC. Translated: CASSPGPGYEQYF.

The chain uses TRBV27 and TRBJ1-6; D perhaps matches TRBD1 (5 bases). The germline V gene has CDR1 MNHEY and CDR2 SMNVEV (reference sequence). V was cut by 2 bases and J by 10 bases, with 9 bases left in between. This CDR3 comprises 13 residues. The CDR3 reads CASSLKDTSPLHF. For the CDR3, the DNA is TGTGCCAGCAGTTTAAAGGACACATCACCCCTCCACTTT.

This clonotype was seen a few times. V is TRBV6-5 and J is TRBJ2-1; 12 bases fit TRBD2. This CDR3 is built from 18 residues. V gave up 4 bases and J gave up 1 base; unmatched junction bases: 8. Germline lookup yields CDR1 MNHEY and CDR2 SVGAGI. CDR3: CASSSPSGRAPSYNEQFF. Here the CDR3 DNA reads TGTGCCAGCAGTTCTCCTAGCGGGAGGGCCCCGTCCTACAATGAGCAGTTCTTC.

CDR3: CASSAHGRQAFF. The CDR3 DNA sequence: TGTGCCAGCAGCGCCCACGGCAGACAAGCTTTCTTT. The chain recombines TRBV6-2 or TRBV6-3 with TRBJ1-1; no reliable D call. Looked up from germline, CDR1 is MNHEY and CDR2 is SVGEGT. Trimming removed 6 bases from V and 9 bases from J, with 14 bases in between. This CDR3 is 12 amino acids long.

The chain recombines TRBV27 with TRBJ2-7; TRBD2 agrees at 12 bases. The CDR3 runs 17 residues. The germline V gene encodes CDR1 MNHEY and CDR2 SMNVEV (reference sequence). V shed 2 bases and J 1 base; nucleotides not matched to a gene: 6. For the CDR3, the DNA is TGTGCCAGCAGTTTAATCGGACTAGCGGGAAGTTCCTACGAGCAGTACTTC. It yields the protein CASSLIGLAGSSYEQYF.

The table lists this clonotype with a few counts. The chain joins TRBV9 to TRBJ2-7, with D perhaps matching TRBD1 (6 bases). Germline assignment: CDR1 SGDLS and CDR2 YYNGEE. The CDR3 covers 18 residues. The V gene lost 4 bases and the J gene lost 0 bases, with 23 bases spanning the gap. The CDR3 region is CASSPSRLQGDSSYEQYF. For the CDR3, the DNA is TGTGCCAGCAGCCCTAGCCGTCTACAGGGAGACAGCTCCTACGAGCAGTACTTC.

The sample holds a few counts of this clonotype. V usage is TRBV7-6 and J usage is TRBJ2-1, with no clear D. V dropped 5 bases and J dropped 10 bases, with 15 bases sitting between them. The germline V gene has CDR1 SGHVS and CDR2 FNYEAQ. The CDR3 runs to 13 residues. The CDR3 spells CASSADKGSEQFF. CDR3 DNA sequence: TGTGCCAGCAGCGCTGACAAAGGCAGCGAGCAGTTCTTC.

This clonotype was recorded once. The chain is built from TRBV12-3 or TRBV12-4 and TRBJ2-7, with 9 bases matching TRBD1. The CDR3 loop spans 15 amino acids. Trimming at V came to 3 bases and at J to 4 bases, leaving 7 bases not matched to a gene. CDR3 region: CASSFVWDRAYEQYF. Here the CDR3 DNA reads TGTGCCAGCAGTTTTGTGTGGGACAGGGCTTACGAGCAGTACTTC.

The chain is built from TRBV6-5 and TRBJ2-5; D is ambiguous. Germline CDR1 is MNHEY and CDR2 is SVGAGI. The ends were cut back, 1 base at V and 2 bases at J, with 5 bases in the middle. The CDR3 totals 13 residues. The CDR3 spells CASSYLLQETQYF. CDR3 in DNA: TGTGCCAGCAGTTACTTGCTACAAGAGACCCAGTACTTC.

The chain joins TRBV7-9 to TRBJ2-5; no clear D gene. The CDR3 is 15 amino acids. V was cut by 7 bases and J by 4 bases, with 19 bases left in between. Germline V gene data show CDR1 as SEHNR and CDR2 as FQNEAQ (reference sequence). The CDR3: CASTPGSTMVETQYF. The CDR3 region has the DNA TGTGCCAGCACCCCCGGCAGCACGATGGTAGAGACCCAGTACTTC.

The V call is TRBV6-5, the J call TRBJ2-5, with TRBD2 identical over 11 bases. The V segment lost 4 bases and the J segment 0 bases; nucleotides outside the gene matches: 4. The CDR3 runs 16 residues. CDR1 and CDR2 from the germline V gene are MNHEY and SVGAGI. For the CDR3, the DNA is TGTGCCAGCAGTTCTCCGGGACTAGCGGACCAAGAGACCCAGTACTTC. Protein sequence: CASSSPGLADQETQYF.

The sample holds many counts of this clonotype. The gene calls are TRBV18 and TRBJ2-3; 9 bases align to TRBD1. CDR3 length: 16 residues. From germline, CDR1 is KGHSH and CDR2 LQKENI. J gave up 5 bases and V 0 bases, and 6 bases lay outside the gene matches. CDR3 coding DNA: TGTGCCAGCTCACCACCCGGGACAGGGTCCGTAGATACGCAGTATTTT. This sequence encodes CASSPPGTGSVDTQYF.

Many counts were recorded for this clonotype. The chain uses TRBV12-3 or TRBV12-4 and TRBJ2-3; 8 bases agree with TRBD1. The CDR3 is 15 amino acids. The trim removed 6 bases at V and 0 bases at J, leaving 5 bases unmatched. The CDR3 DNA is TGTGCCAGCAGCTTCCGGGACAGGAGCACAGATACGCAGTATTTT. It specifies CASSFRDRSTDTQYF.

This clonotype appeared many times. CDR3 sequence reads: CASSPAGLAGGTILGTDTQYF. CDR3 in DNA: TGCGCCAGCAGCCCGGCCGGACTAGCGGGGGGCACTATCTTGGGCACAGATACGCAGTATTTT. The V and J genes are TRBV5-1 and TRBJ2-3; 14 bases line up with TRBD2. CDR3 length: 21 residues. Germline lookup yields CDR1 SGHRS and CDR2 YFSETQ. J was trimmed by 1 base and V by 4 bases; bases with no gene match: 17.

This clonotype has more than one count but fewer than ten. The CDR3 is CASSFRLAGADTQYF. The CDR3 nucleotides read TGTGCCAGCAGTTTTAGACTAGCGGGAGCAGATACGCAGTATTTT. The chain carries TRBV27 and TRBJ2-3; 12 bases map to TRBD2. Germline CDR1 MNHEY, CDR2 SMNVEV (reference sequence). After removal of 3 bases from V and 4 bases from J, the junction contained 2 bases not matched to a gene. This CDR3 contains 15 residues.

This clonotype was recorded many times. V gene TRBV5-6 combines with J gene TRBJ2-7, with D possibly TRBD2 on 6 matching bases. Deletions cut 1 base from V and 2 bases from J, with 13 bases between. CDR3 size: 15 residues. Germline V gene lookup returns CDR1 SGHDT and CDR2 YYEEEE. The DNA for the CDR3 is TGTGCCAGCAGCTTGAAGAGGGAGGTCACCTACGAGCAGTACTTC. Amino acids: CASSLKREVTYEQYF.